The 20 T cell receptor beta chains below come from one sample, sequenced in a study of cytomegalovirus exposure and HLA in healthy donors. PCR used 60 Vbeta primers and 13 Jbeta primers. TCRdb keeps only in-frame clones here, not all; method: immunoSEQ multiplex PCR. The data show 150,000 or so clones, about 82% seen once. The sample comprised PBMCs. These receptors all stem from a female donor in good health and CMV-seronegative.

CDR3 bases: TGCAGCGCTGTAGCGGGGGGGCCTGGAGAGACCCAGTACTTC. It yields the protein CSAVAGGPGETQYF. V is TRBV29-1 and J is TRBJ2-5; 11 nucleotides line up with TRBD2. This CDR3 is built from 14 residues. The trim removed 7 bases at V and 4 bases at J, leaving 8 bases unmatched. Germline assignment: CDR1 SQVTM and CDR2 ANQGSEA. The variable domain in full, completed from reference TRBV29-1 and TRBJ2-5, reads SAVISQKPSRDICQRGTSLTIQCQVDSQVTMMFWYRQQPGQSLTLIATANQGSEATYESGFVIDKFPISRPNLTFSTLTVSNMSPEDSSIYLCSAVAGGPGETQYFGPGTRLLVL.

The rearrangement uses TRBV6-1 and TRBJ1-3; D call uncertain. Trimming removed 4 bases at V and 3 bases at J, with 7 bases between. The CDR3 length is 13 residues. Germline assignment: CDR1 MNHNS and CDR2 SASEGT. DNA for the CDR3: TGTGCCAGCAGTGTGGAGTTTGGAAACACCATATATTTT. Protein sequence: CASSVEFGNTIYF.

Only a few counts were recorded for this clone. The chain uses TRBV19 and TRBJ1-6; 11 nucleotides match TRBD1. Trimming at V came to 6 bases and at J to 7 bases, leaving 5 bases not matched to a gene. The V gene's germline CDR1 is LNHDA and CDR2 SQIVND (reference sequence). The CDR3 spans 15 residues. DNA of the CDR3: TGTGCCAGTAGGGACAGGGGGCTGGAGAATTCACCCCTCCACTTT. Translating it yields CASRDRGLENSPLHF.

J is TRBJ2-7 and V is TRBV2; 8 bases are a match to TRBD1. The CDR3 has 13 amino acids. Germline V gives CDR1 SNHLY, CDR2 FYNNEI. With 7 bases clipped from V and 5 bases from J, the junction kept 7 bases outside the gene matches. CDR3 in DNA: TGTGCCAGCAACGGACAGGGTTTCGACGAGCAGTACTTC. As protein: CASNGQGFDEQYF.

This clone was recorded only once. This chain uses TRBV18 with TRBJ1-3, with a possible D match to TRBD1 (6 bases). The length of the CDR3 is 17 residues. From germline, CDR1 is KGHSH and CDR2 LQKENI. Trimming left V 2 bases short and J 3 bases short, with 17 bases between. The CDR3 protein is CASSPGTGPMSGNTIYF. As DNA, the CDR3 is TGTGCCAGCTCACCAGGAACAGGGCCCATGAGTGGAAACACCATATATTTT.

The sample holds a few counts of this clone. This chain links TRBV2 with TRBJ2-7; D not certain. Trimming stripped 0 bases from V and 5 bases from J, with 14 bases between. CDR1 SNHLY and CDR2 FYNNEI come from the germline V gene. The CDR3 runs 15 residues. The CDR3 reads CASSEAWRYYDEQYF. The CDR3 DNA is TGTGCCAGCAGTGAAGCGTGGCGGTATTACGACGAGCAGTACTTC.

The chain joins TRBV6-5 to TRBJ2-2; 8 nucleotides match TRBD1. V gave up 6 bases and J gave up 3 bases; unmatched junction bases: 3. CDR1 is MNHEY, CDR2 SVGAGI, per germline. The CDR3 covers 14 residues. CDR3 in amino acids: CASRTGADTGELFF. Written as DNA, the CDR3 is TGTGCCAGCAGGACAGGGGCGGACACCGGGGAGCTGTTTTTT.

This clone was detected a few times. The chain couples TRBV9 to TRBJ2-3; TRBD1 matches 8 bases. The CDR3 runs 15 residues. The V segment lost 4 bases and the J segment 3 bases; nucleotides outside the gene matches: 7. Per germline, CDR1 SGDLS and CDR2 YYNGEE. CDR3 in amino acids: CASSLGQGETDTQYF. The CDR3 coding sequence is TGTGCCAGCAGCCTTGGACAGGGCGAAACAGATACGCAGTATTTT.

A few counts support this clone. This chain joins TRBV4-2 and TRBJ2-3; D unclear. V was shortened by 1 base and J by 2 bases, with 10 bases between the two germline ends. The CDR3 runs to 15 residues. Germline CDR1 reads LGHNA; CDR2 reads YNFKEQ. The CDR3 DNA reads as TGTGCCAGCAGCCAAGGTGCGGCTATCACAGATACGCAGTATTTT. Translation: CASSQGAAITDTQYF.

CDR3 DNA: TGTGCCAGCAGACCCACTCGTGGCACAGATACGCAGTATTTT. Translated: CASRPTRGTDTQYF. The rearrangement uses TRBV11-2 and TRBJ2-3; D gene uncertain. Trimming left V 6 bases short and J 1 base short, with 11 bases between. The length of the CDR3 is 14 residues. Germline CDR1 and CDR2: SGHAT and FQNNGV.

The genes are TRBV19 and TRBJ2-5, with TRBD1 matching over 9 bases. This CDR3 is 14 amino acids long. CDR1 and CDR2 (germline): LNHDA, SQIVND (reference sequence). Trimming at V came to 3 bases and at J to 4 bases, leaving 3 bases not matched to a gene. DNA for the CDR3: TGTGCCAGTAGTATGAGGACAGGGGTAGAGACCCAGTACTTC. This sequence encodes CASSMRTGVETQYF.

This sequence joins TRBV11-2 and TRBJ2-5, with TRBD2 identical over 11 bases. The CDR3 runs 15 residues. Germline-derived CDR1 and CDR2 are SGHAT and FQNNGV. Trimming at V came to 6 bases and at J to 7 bases, leaving 10 bases not matched to a gene. CDR3 in amino acids: CASRDYSGRGGTQYF. The CDR3 bases are TGTGCCAGCAGGGACTATAGCGGGAGGGGGGGGACCCAGTACTTC.

The chain is built from TRBV7-3 and TRBJ2-3, with unresolved D. Deletions cut 2 bases from V and 2 bases from J, with 8 bases between. Germline-derived CDR1 and CDR2 are SGHTA and FQGTGA. The CDR3 contains 14 residues. The CDR3 is CASSLAGSTDTQYF. CDR3 in DNA: TGTGCCAGCAGCTTAGCAGGATCCACAGATACGCAGTATTTT.

This sequence joins TRBV6-6 and TRBJ1-2; 9 nucleotides match TRBD1. V dropped 10 bases and J dropped 0; count of bases not matched to a gene: 6. Germline V lookup: CDR1 MNHNY, CDR2 SVGAGI (reference sequence). The CDR3 totals 14 residues. The CDR3 coding sequence is TGTGCCATCAAACAGGGGGCATCTAACTATGGCTACACCTTC. Its protein product is CAIKQGASNYGYTF.

This clone came up once. J is TRBJ2-2 and V is TRBV4-3; weak D call: TRBD1 (6 bases). This CDR3 is built from 14 residues. Germline-derived CDR1 and CDR2 are LGHNA and YSLEER. Trimming removed 0 bases from V and 8 bases from J, with 10 bases in between. The CDR3 is CASSQDYRGGELFF. The CDR3 bases are TGCGCCAGCAGCCAAGATTATAGGGGGGGGGAGCTGTTTTTT.

This clone was seen a few times. DNA for the CDR3: TGTGCCAGAAGCTTACGGGAAACTAACACTGAAGCTTTCTTT. The encoded protein is CARSLRETNTEAFF. The V gene is TRBV7-5, the J gene TRBJ1-1. TRBV7-5 represents a pseudogene. The CDR3 runs to 14 residues.

V gene TRBV5-6 combines with J gene TRBJ2-3, with D unresolved. CDR1 SGHDT and CDR2 YYEEEE come from the germline V gene. V gave up 4 bases and J gave up 0 bases, with 9 bases separating them. This CDR3 region has 14 residues. The CDR3, as DNA: TGTGCCAGCAGCGTTATTGTGAGCACAGATACGCAGTATTTT. Residues: CASSVIVSTDTQYF.

The chain employs TRBV27 and TRBJ1-1; D is ambiguous. This CDR3 has 14 residues. Trimming took 5 bases from V and 0 from J, leaving 10 bases between them. Germline V CDR1 and CDR2: MNHEY, SMNVEV (reference sequence). The chain's CDR3 is CASSGRSMNTEAFF. The CDR3 DNA is TGTGCCAGCAGTGGTCGGAGCATGAACACTGAAGCTTTCTTT.

The gene calls are TRBV5-1 and TRBJ1-1; D is uncertain. The V end was cut by 1 base, the J end by 2 bases, with 12 bases between. The CDR3 runs to 15 residues. The germline CDR1 and CDR2 sequences are SGHRS and YFSETQ. Here the CDR3 reads CASSLIGRSNTEAFF. The CDR3 nucleotides are TGCGCCAGCAGCTTGATTGGGAGAAGCAACACTGAAGCTTTCTTT.

This chain connects TRBV19 to TRBJ2-3; TRBD2 agrees at 8 bases. This CDR3 has 14 amino acids. Unmatched junction bases numbered 3, after V lost 3 bases and J lost 4 bases. The germline CDR1 and CDR2 sequences are LNHDA and SQIVND (reference sequence). The CDR3, as DNA: TGTGCCAGTAGTATTAGCGGGGCGTCAGATACGCAGTATTTT. Its protein product is CASSISGASDTQYF.